What follows is one T cell receptor beta chain and its context. What it binds is unknown. These data originate in a study of blood T cells in healthy people across ages. As for the study in general: Capturing about one barcoded beta molecule per two T cells was achieved by template switching. Study results and limitations: Higher diversity, along with more naive CD4+ cells, distinguished long-lived donors from aged donors.

A second about 7 to 11 cycle PCR used barcoded and J-beta primers. Using its own MiXCR run on the 5' RACE reads, TCRdb lists one record per CDR3 protein. The table has nearly 1 million distinct CDR3 sequences, 51% seen once. Donor samples were obtained from healthy Caucasian individuals from Russia, aged about 6 to 95. The V gene's germline CDR1 is SGHRS and CDR2 YFSETQ. Trimming took 0 bases from V and 4 from J, leaving 12 bases between them. This CDR3 spans 15 amino acids. The gene calls are TRBV5-1 and TRBJ2-3, with D possibly TRBD2 on 5 matching bases. The origin of this receptor is a woman aged 60-75 years in good health. Sequencing input: blood. The CDR3 DNA reads as TGCGCCAGCAGCTTGGTGGCGGGTTCGCCAGATACGCAGTATTTT. It encodes CASSLVAGSPDTQYF.